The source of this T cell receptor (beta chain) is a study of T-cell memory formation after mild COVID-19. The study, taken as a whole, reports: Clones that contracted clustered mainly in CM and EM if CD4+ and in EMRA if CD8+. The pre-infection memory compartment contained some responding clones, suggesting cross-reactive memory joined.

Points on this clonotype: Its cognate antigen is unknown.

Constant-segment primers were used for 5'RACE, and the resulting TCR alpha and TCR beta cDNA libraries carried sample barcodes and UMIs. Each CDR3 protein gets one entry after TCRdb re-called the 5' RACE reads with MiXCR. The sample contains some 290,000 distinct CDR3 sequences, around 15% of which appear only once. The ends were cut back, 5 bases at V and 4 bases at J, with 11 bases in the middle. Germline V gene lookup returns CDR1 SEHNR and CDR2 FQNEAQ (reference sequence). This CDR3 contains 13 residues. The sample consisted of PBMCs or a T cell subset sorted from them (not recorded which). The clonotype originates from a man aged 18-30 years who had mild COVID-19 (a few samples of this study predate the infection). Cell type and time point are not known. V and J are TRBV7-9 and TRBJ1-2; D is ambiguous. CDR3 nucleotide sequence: TGTGCCAGCAGCGCTTCATCTCCCTATGGCTACACCTTC. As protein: CASSASSPYGYTF.